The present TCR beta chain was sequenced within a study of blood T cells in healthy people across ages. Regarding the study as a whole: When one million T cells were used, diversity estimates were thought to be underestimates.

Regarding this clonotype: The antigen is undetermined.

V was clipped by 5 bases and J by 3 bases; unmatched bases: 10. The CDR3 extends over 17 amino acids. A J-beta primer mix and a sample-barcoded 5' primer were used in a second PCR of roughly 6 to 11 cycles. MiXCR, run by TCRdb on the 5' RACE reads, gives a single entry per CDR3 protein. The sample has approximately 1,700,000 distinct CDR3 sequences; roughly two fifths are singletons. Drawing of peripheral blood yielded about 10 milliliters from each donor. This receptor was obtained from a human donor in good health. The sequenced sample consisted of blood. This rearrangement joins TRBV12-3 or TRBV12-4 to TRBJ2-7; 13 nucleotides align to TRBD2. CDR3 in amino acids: CASSRTSGSPVVYEQYF. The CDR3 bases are TGTGCCAGCAGTCGGACTAGCGGGAGCCCCGTTGTCTACGAGCAGTACTTC.